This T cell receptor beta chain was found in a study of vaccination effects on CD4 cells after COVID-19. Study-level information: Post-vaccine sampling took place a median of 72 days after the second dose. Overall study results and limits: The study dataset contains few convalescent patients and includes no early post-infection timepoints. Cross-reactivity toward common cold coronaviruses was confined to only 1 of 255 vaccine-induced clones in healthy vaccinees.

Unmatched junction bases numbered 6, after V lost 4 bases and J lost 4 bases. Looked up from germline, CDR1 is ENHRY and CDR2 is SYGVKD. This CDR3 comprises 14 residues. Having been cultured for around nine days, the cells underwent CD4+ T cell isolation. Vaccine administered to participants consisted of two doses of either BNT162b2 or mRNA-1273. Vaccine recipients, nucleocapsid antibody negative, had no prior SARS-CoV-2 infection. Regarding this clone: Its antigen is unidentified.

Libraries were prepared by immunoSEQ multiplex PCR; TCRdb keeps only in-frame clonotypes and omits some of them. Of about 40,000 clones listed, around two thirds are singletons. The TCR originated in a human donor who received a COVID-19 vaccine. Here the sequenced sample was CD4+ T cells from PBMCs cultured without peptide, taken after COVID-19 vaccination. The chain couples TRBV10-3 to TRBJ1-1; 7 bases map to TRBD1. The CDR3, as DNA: TGTGCCATCAGTGGGGAGGGGGCCGCCACTGAAGCTTTCTTT. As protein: CAISGEGAATEAFF.